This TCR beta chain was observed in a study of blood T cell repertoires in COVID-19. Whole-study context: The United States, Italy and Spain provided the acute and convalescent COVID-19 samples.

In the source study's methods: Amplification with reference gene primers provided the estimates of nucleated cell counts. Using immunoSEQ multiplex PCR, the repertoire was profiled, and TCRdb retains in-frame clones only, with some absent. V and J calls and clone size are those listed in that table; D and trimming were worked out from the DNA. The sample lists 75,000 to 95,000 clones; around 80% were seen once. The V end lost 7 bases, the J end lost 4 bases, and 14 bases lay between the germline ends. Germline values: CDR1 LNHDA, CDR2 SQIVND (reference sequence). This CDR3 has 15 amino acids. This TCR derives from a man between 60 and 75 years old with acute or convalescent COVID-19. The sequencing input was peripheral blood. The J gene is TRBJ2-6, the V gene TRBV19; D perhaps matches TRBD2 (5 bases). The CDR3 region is CASTLGRAGANVLTF. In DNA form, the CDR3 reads TGTGCCAGTACCCTCGGGCGGGCCGGGGCCAACGTCCTGACTTTC.